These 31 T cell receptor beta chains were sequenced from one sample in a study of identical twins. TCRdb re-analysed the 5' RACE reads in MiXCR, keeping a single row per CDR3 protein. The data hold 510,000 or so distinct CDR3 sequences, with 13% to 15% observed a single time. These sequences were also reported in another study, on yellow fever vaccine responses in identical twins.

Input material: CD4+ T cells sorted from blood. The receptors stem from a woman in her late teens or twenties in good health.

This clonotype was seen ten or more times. CDR3 coding DNA: TGTGCCAGCAGCCAAGTCCAGGCCTATGGCTACACCTTC. Protein sequence: CASSQVQAYGYTF. The J gene is TRBJ1-2, the V gene TRBV3-1; D remains unclear. CDR1 is LGHDT, CDR2 YNNKEL, per germline (reference sequence). This CDR3 is 13 amino acids long. Trimming took 1 base from V and 4 from J, leaving 7 bases between them.

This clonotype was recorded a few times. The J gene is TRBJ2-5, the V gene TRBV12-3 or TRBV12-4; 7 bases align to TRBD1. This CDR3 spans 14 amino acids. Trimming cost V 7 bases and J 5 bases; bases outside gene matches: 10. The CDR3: CASKRTGGTETQYF. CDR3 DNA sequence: TGTGCCAGCAAGAGGACAGGCGGAACGGAGACCCAGTACTTC.

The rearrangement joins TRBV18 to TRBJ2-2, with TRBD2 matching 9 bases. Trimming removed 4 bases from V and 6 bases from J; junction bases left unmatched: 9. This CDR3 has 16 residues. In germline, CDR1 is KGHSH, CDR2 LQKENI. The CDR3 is CASSQDLAGPAGELFF. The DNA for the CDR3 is TGTGCCAGCTCACAGGACCTAGCGGGGCCAGCCGGGGAGCTGTTTTTT.

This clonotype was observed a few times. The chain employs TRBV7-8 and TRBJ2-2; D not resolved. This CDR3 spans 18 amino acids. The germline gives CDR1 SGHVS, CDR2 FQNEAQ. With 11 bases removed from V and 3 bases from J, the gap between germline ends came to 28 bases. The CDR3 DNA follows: TGTGCCTCCGCTTATTCCGCGCTTATTCATCTATACACCGGGGAGCTGTTTTTT. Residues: CASAYSALIHLYTGELFF.

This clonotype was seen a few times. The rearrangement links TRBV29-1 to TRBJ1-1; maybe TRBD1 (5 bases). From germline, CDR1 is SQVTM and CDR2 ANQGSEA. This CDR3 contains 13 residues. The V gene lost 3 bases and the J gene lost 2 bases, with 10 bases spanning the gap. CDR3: CSVEGRGNTEAFF. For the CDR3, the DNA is TGCAGCGTTGAGGGTAGGGGAAACACTGAAGCTTTCTTT.

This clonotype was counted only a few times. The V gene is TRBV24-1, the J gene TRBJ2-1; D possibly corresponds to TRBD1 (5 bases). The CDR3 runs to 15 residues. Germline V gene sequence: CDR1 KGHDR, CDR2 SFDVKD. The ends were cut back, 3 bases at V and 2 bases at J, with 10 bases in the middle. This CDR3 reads CATSDGAGPYNEQFF. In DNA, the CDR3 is TGTGCCACCAGTGATGGGGCAGGACCCTACAATGAGCAGTTCTTC.

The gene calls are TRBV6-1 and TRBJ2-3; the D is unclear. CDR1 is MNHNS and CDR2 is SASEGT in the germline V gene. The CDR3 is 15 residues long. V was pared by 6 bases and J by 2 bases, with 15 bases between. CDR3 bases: TGTGCCAGCAGACCGACCGGGTCACCCACAGATACGCAGTATTTT. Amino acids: CASRPTGSPTDTQYF.

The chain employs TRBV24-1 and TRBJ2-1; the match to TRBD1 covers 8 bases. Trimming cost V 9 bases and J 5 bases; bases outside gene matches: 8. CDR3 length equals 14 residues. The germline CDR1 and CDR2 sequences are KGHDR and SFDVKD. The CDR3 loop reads CATSDRDVHNEQFF. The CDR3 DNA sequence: TGTGCCACCTCGGACAGGGACGTGCACAATGAGCAGTTCTTC.

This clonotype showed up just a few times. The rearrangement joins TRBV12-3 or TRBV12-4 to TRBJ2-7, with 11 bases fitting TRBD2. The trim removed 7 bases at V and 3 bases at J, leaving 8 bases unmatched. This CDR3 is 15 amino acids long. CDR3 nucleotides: TGTGCCAGCACCGAGGGACTAGCGGCCCACTACGAGCAGTACTTC. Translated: CASTEGLAAHYEQYF.

DNA for the CDR3: TGTGCCAGCAGCTTAGACTGGACAGCCTCTGGAAACACCATATATTTT. This codes for CASSLDWTASGNTIYF. The V gene is TRBV11-2, the J gene TRBJ1-3; D perhaps matches TRBD1 (6 bases). Germline-derived CDR1 and CDR2 are SGHAT and FQNNGV. V was clipped by 0 bases and J by 0 bases, with 9 bases between them. This CDR3 is built from 16 residues. The variable domain in full, completed from reference TRBV11-2 and TRBJ1-3, reads EAGVAQSPRYKIIEKRQSVAFWCNPISGHATLYWYQQILGQGPKLLIQFQNNGVVDDSQLPKDRFSAERLKGVDSTLKIQPAKLEDSAVYLCASSLDWTASGNTIYFGEGSWLTVV.

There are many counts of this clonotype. CDR3 DNA: TGTGCCAGCAGCTTAGATCTAGGGGGGGCGAACACCGGGGAGCTGTTTTTT. As protein: CASSLDLGGANTGELFF. The gene calls are TRBV11-2 and TRBJ2-2, with D maybe TRBD2 (7 bases). V lost 0 bases and J 0 bases, leaving 11 bases between the germline ends. The CDR3 runs 17 residues. Per the germline V gene, CDR1 is SGHAT and CDR2 is FQNNGV.

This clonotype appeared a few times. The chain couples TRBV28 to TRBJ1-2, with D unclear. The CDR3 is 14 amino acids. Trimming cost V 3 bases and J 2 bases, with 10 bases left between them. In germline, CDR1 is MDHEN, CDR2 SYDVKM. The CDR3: CASSFTFTNYGYTF. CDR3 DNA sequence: TGTGCCAGCAGTTTCACCTTTACCAACTATGGCTACACCTTC.

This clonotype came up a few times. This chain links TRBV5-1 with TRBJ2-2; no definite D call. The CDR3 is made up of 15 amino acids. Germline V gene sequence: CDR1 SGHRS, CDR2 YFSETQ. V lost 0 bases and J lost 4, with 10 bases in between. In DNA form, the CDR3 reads TGCGCCAGCAGCTTGGCCTCACAGCTCACCGGGGAGCTGTTTTTT. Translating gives CASSLASQLTGELFF.

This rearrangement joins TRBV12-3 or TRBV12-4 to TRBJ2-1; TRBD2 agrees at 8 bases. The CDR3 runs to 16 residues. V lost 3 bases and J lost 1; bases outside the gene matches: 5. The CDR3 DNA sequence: TGTGCCAGCAGTTTCGTGGCTAGCGGGTCCTACAATGAGCAGTTCTTC. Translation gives CASSFVASGSYNEQFF.

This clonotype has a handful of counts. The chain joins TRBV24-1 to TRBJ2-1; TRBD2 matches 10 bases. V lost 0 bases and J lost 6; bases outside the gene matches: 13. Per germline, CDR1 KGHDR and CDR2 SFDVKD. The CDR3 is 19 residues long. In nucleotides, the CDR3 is TGTGCCACCAGTGATTTGACTAGCGGGAAAATCTCTGGGGTCAATGAGCAGTTCTTC. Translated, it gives CATSDLTSGKISGVNEQFF.

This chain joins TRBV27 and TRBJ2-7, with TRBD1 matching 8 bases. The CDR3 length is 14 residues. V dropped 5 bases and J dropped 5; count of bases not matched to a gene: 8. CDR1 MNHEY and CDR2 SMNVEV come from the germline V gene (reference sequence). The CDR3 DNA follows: TGTGCCAGCAGTCTCCGGACAGGGCTCGACGAGCAGTACTTC. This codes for CASSLRTGLDEQYF.

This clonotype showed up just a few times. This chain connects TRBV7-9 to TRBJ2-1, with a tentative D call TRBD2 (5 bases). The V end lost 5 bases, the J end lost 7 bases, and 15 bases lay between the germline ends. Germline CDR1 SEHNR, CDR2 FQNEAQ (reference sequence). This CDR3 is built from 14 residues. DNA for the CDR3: TGTGCCAGCAGCCCTCGCCAACCGGGGAATGAGCAGTTCTTC. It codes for CASSPRQPGNEQFF.

The CDR3 DNA is TGTGCCAGCAGTTTCGGCGGGGTGGGTAATTCACCCCTCCACTTT. Residues: CASSFGGVGNSPLHF. The rearrangement links TRBV12-3 or TRBV12-4 to TRBJ1-6; D call uncertain. The CDR3 has 15 residues. V was trimmed by 3 bases and J by 6 bases, leaving 12 bases between them.

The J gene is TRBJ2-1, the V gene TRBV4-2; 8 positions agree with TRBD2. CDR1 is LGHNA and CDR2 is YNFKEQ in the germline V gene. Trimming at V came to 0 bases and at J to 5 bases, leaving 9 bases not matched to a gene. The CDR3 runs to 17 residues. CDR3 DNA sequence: TGTGCCAGCAGCCAAGAACCAGCGACTAGCGTAGACAATGAGCAGTTCTTC. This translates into CASSQEPATSVDNEQFF.

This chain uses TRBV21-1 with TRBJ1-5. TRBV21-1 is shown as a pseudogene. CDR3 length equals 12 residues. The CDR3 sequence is CASSKSGQPQHF. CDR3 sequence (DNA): TGTGCCAGCAGCAAATCTGGTCAGCCCCAGCATTTT.

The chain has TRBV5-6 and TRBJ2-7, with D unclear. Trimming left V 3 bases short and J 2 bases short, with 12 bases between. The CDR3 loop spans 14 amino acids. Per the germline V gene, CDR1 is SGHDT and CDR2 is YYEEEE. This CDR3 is CASSSTYRAYEQYF. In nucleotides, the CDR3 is TGTGCCAGCAGCTCAACCTACAGAGCCTACGAGCAGTACTTC.

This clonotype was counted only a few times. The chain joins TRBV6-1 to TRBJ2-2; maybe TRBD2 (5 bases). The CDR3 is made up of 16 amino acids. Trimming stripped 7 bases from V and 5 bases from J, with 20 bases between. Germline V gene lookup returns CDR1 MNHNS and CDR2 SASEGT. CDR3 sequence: CASTVASRIDTGELFF. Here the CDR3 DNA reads TGTGCCAGCACAGTAGCGAGTAGGATAGATACCGGGGAGCTGTTTTTT.

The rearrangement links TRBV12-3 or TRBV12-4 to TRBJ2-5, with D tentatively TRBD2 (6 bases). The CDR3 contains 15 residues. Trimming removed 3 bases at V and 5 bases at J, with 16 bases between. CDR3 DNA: TGTGCCAGCAGTTTCGTATCGGCGGGGTCGGAGACCCAGTACTTC. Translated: CASSFVSAGSETQYF.

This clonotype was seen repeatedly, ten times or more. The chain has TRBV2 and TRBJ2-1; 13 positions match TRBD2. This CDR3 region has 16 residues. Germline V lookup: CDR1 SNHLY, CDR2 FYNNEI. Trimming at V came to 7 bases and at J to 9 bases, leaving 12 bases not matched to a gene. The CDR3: CASTPWTSGGQGEQFF. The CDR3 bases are TGTGCCAGCACCCCGTGGACTAGCGGGGGACAGGGTGAGCAGTTCTTC.

The CDR3 protein is CASSLQRGGETQYF. In DNA form, the CDR3 reads TGTGCCAGCAGCCTACAGCGGGGCGGGGAGACCCAGTACTTC. The chain has TRBV11-2 and TRBJ2-5; 7 bases fit TRBD2. The germline V gene has CDR1 SGHAT and CDR2 FQNNGV. This CDR3 is built from 14 residues. V shed 5 bases, J shed 5 bases, and the junction held 8 bases outside the gene matches.

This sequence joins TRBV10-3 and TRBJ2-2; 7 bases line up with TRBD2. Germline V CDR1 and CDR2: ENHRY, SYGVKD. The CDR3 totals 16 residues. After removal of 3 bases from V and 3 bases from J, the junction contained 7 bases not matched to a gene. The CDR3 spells CAISDGPSGDTGELFF. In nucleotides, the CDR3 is TGTGCCATCAGTGATGGTCCGAGCGGGGACACCGGGGAGCTGTTTTTT.

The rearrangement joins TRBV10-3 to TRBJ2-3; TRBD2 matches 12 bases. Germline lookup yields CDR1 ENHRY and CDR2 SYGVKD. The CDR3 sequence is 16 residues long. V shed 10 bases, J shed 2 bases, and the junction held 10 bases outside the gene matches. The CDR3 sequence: CATIPGLAGFTDTQYF. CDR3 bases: TGTGCCACAATACCGGGACTAGCGGGCTTCACAGATACGCAGTATTTT.

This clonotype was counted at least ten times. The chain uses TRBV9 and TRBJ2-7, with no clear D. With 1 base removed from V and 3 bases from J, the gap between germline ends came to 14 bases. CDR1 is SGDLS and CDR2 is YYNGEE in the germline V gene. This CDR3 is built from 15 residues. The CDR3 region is CASSVRETPNYEQYF. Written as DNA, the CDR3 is TGTGCCAGCAGCGTACGTGAGACACCGAACTACGAGCAGTACTTC.

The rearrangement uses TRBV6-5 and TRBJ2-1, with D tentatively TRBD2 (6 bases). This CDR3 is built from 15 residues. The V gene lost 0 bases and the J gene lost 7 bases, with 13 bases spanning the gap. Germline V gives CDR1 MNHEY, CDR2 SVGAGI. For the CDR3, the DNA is TGTGCCAGCAGTTACTCGGGGACTGGTGGGAATGAGCAGTTCTTC. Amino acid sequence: CASSYSGTGGNEQFF.

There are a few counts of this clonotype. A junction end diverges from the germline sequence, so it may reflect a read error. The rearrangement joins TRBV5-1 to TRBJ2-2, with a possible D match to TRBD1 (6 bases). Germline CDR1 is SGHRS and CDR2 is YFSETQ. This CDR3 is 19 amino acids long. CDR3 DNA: TGCGCTAGCAGCCATACCGGGACACCCCGCAACTCGAACACCGGGGAGCTGTTTTTT. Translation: CASSHTGTPRNSNTGELFF.

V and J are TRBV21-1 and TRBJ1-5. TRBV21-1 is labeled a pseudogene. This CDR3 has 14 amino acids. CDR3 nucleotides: TGTGCCAGCAGAGAACATCAGTCCGGGGGGCCCCAGCATTTT. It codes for CASREHQSGGPQHF.